Listed here is a single TCR beta chain. The sample belongs to a study of blood T cell repertoires in COVID-19. For the study at large: The analysed material was cDNA or gDNA that came from T cells, B-cell-depleted T cells, or PBMCs.

Original analysis: Nucleated cell counts were estimated from reference gene primer amplification. Sequencing was performed with immunoSEQ multiplex PCR; in TCRdb, only in-frame clones are kept and a portion is missing. The DNA gave D and trimming, while V, J and clone size come from that table. The data contain about 16,000 clones, 85% to 95% of them singletons. The CDR3 runs 14 residues. CDR1 is SNHLY, CDR2 FYNNEI, per germline. V gave up 6 bases and J gave up 4 bases; unmatched junction bases: 7. Sequencing was performed on peripheral blood. This clonotype originated in a human donor with active COVID-19. The donor label of this sample is uncertain. The rearrangement links TRBV2 to TRBJ1-2, with 8 bases fitting TRBD1. CDR3 region: CASRGTGLSYGYTF. The CDR3 coding sequence is TGTGCCAGCAGGGGGACAGGACTTTCCTATGGCTACACCTTC.